Sequencing of this T cell receptor (beta chain) was carried out in a study of chronic HIV infection and antiretroviral therapy. The germline V gene has CDR1 DFQATT and CDR2 SNEGSKA (reference sequence). Trimming pared 8 bases from V and 0 bases from J, leaving 11 bases between. The CDR3 has 12 amino acids. TCRdb re-derived calls from the 5' RACE reads in MiXCR, one entry per CDR3 protein. Of roughly 48,000 distinct CDR3 sequences in the sample, under 20% were seen once. V gene TRBV20-1 combines with J gene TRBJ2-7; weak D call: TRBD2 (5 bases). This clonotype was sampled from an adult who had HIV and had not received antiretroviral therapy, or was an uninfected healthy control (not recorded which). Sequences were obtained from peripheral blood. In nucleotides, the CDR3 is TGCAGTCCATCGGGAAGCTCCTACGAGCAGTACTTC. It translates to CSPSGSSYEQYF.